The present T cell receptor beta chain was sequenced within a study of T cells expressing NK-cell markers. For the study at large: With respect to HCMV, seven of the eight sequenced donors were seropositive, and one was seronegative.

TCRdb re-called the 5' RACE reads, yielding one record per CDR3 amino acid sequence without DNA. The sample totals hundreds of thousands of distinct CDR3 sequences. CDR1 and CDR2 (germline): SGHAT, FQNNGV. The CDR3 spans 16 residues. The material sequenced was blood T cells: a sorted CD56 or NKG2C T cell subset, CD4+ or CD8+ T cells, or bulk PBMC T cells (not recorded which). This chain connects TRBV11-2 to TRBJ2-2; the D call from TCRdb, TRBD2, cannot be confirmed without DNA. The source of this sequence is a woman aged 18 to 69 in good health. The CDR3 loop is CASSSRLAGVDGELFF. The full variable domain, in which reference TRBV11-2 and TRBJ2-2 provide the parts outside the CDR3, is EAGVAQSPRYKIIEKRQSVAFWCNPISGHATLYWYQQILGQGPKLLIQFQNNGVVDDSQLPKDRFSAERLKGVDSTLKIQPAKLEDSAVYLCASSSRLAGVDGELFFGEGSRLTVL.